This T cell receptor beta chain was profiled in a study of pediatric ulcerative colitis (dated by TCRdb to the late 2010s). About the full investigation: Pancolitis was present in 6 to 8 ulcerative colitis patients and left-sided colitis in two, and histology consistent with ulcerative colitis was found in all of these patients. From under ten newly diagnosed, treatment-naive pediatric ulcerative colitis patients and a handful of non-IBD control children, paired blood and rectal samples were collected. By Pediatric Ulcerative Colitis Activity Index, a couple of patients had mild disease, several had moderate disease and three had acute severe colitis. Beyond this particular receptor, the publication reports: Compared with controls, ulcerative colitis patients showed significantly higher autologous blood-rectal clonal overlap, a finding that suggests increased T cell trafficking to inflamed tissue. A couple of rectal CDR3 clonotypes turned up in every ulcerative colitis patient but in none of the controls. Controls, mild-moderate and acute severe colitis patients were separated by rectal repertoire features, and reduced rectal diversity due to clonal expansions was observed in acute severe colitis. A couple of patients' blood samples yielded substantially fewer templates for technical reasons and were excluded from blood-rectal overlap analysis. Because the repertoires came from total lymphocyte DNA, rare subsets such as regulatory T cells may have patterns that are not reflected. The healthy control group was small, with only four individuals.

Note on this clone: Its specific antigen is unknown. No base quality information exists; no much larger clone differs at one position.

The germline V gene (reference sequence) yields GTSNPN for CDR1 and SVGIG for CDR2. V is cut by 1 base and J by 4 bases, and the space between the germline ends is 24 bases. Including cysteine and phenylalanine, the CDR3 has 18 amino acids. The kept DNA is CDR3 alone, 54 bases in frame from the first base. Before the diagnostic colonoscopy, none of the ulcerative colitis patients had been given any immunosuppressive medication. Blood was sampled at the time of the colonoscopy. The Wizard kit (Promega) was used to extract genomic DNA from blood and intestinal samples. Rearranged CDR3 beta regions were amplified from genomic DNA with multiplex V and J primers using the immunoSEQ TRB Survey service. To keep sequencing depth the same across samples, survey-level depth of up to 500,000 reads per sample was applied. Libraries were purified and pooled, and sequencing was performed on Illumina technology. The paper's processing steps were these. Productive clonality, sample overlap, pairwise scatters, CDR3 beta length, V/D/J gene usage and productiveness were assessed with immunoSEQ online tools. Calculated diversity was defined as the number of unique rearrangements divided by total templates, multiplied by 100, and Shannon and Simpson indices were computed as well. For principal component analysis, Z-score normalized data were analyzed with the R prcomp function and the ggbiplot package. Morisita's index was used to quantify blood-rectal clonal overlap within each subject. TCRdb retrieved this table from immuneACCESS and kept in-frame rearrangements only. Not all clones are present; in checked studies, unresolved V genes account for under half, and no reason is known for the remainder. V and J calls and clone size come straight from that table; D and trimming were deduced from the DNA. This sample gives about 64,000 clones in total; just over 75% of them show up just once. The ten biggest clones cover around 5% of the sample.

The source is a boy younger than 18 with moderate ulcerative colitis. Sequencing used blood. Recombination joined TRBV30 with TRBJ2-3; the D match is possibly TRBD1 or TRBD2, with 5 bases aligned in each. The DNA reads TGTGCCTGGAGTGCCGGGACGGCGAATATTCTAATGTCAGATACGCAGTATTTT. This codes for CAWSAGTANILMSDTQYF.